Presented here are 10 T cell receptor beta chains from one specimen sequenced in a study of blood T cell repertoires in COVID-19. TCRdb keeps only in-frame clones here, not all; method: immunoSEQ multiplex PCR. The table has roughly 230,000 clones, roughly 81% seen once. Sequences were obtained from PBMCs or T cells enriched from blood (not recorded which). Receptor source: a woman aged 50 to 60 who had been exposed to COVID-19.

The V and J genes are TRBV5-1 and TRBJ1-4; D might be TRBD1 (6 bases). Germline CDR1 reads SGHRS; CDR2 reads YFSETQ. Trimming removed 5 bases at V and 8 bases at J, with 16 bases between. The length of the CDR3 is 14 residues. CDR3 sequence reads: CASSWDTPREKLFF. CDR3 nucleotide sequence: TGCGCCAGCAGTTGGGACACTCCGAGGGAAAAACTGTTTTTT.

This chain joins TRBV9 and TRBJ1-2, with TRBD1 matching over 9 bases. Germline-derived CDR1 and CDR2 are SGDLS and YYNGEE. Unmatched junction bases numbered 6, after V lost 0 bases and J lost 6 bases. This CDR3 has 15 residues. CDR3 DNA: TGTGCCAGCAGCGTAGGTGGGACAGGGAGGGATGGCTACACCTTC. It yields the protein CASSVGGTGRDGYTF.

V gene TRBV2 combines with J gene TRBJ1-2, with a weak D call TRBD1 (5 bases). This CDR3 comprises 16 residues. V lost 1 base to trimming and J lost 4 bases, with 16 bases between them. Germline CDR1 SNHLY, CDR2 FYNNEI. The CDR3: CASSEETGTMGYGYTF. In DNA form, the CDR3 reads TGTGCCAGCAGTGAAGAAACAGGAACAATGGGCTATGGCTACACCTTC.

The chain employs TRBV5-4 and TRBJ1-1; the D gene is possibly TRBD1 (5 bases). Germline V gives CDR1 SGHNT, CDR2 YYREEE (reference sequence). The CDR3 covers 14 residues. V shed 2 bases and J shed 1 base, with 9 bases lying between them. CDR3: CASSFWGGNTEAFF. DNA of the CDR3: TGTGCCAGCAGCTTTTGGGGGGGGAACACTGAAGCTTTCTTT.

This clone is a singleton in its sample. The V call is TRBV29-1, the J call TRBJ1-2; 7 positions match TRBD1. V shed 4 bases, J shed 3 bases, and the junction held 8 bases outside the gene matches. This CDR3 spans 14 amino acids. Per germline, CDR1 SQVTM and CDR2 ANQGSEA. CDR3 protein: CSVAIPRGDYGYTF. CDR3 DNA: TGCAGCGTTGCAATCCCCAGGGGGGACTATGGCTACACCTTC. The variable domain in full, completed from reference TRBV29-1 and TRBJ1-2, reads SAVISQKPSRDICQRGTSLTIQCQVDSQVTMMFWYRQQPGQSLTLIATANQGSEATYESGFVIDKFPISRPNLTFSTLTVSNMSPEDSSIYLCSVAIPRGDYGYTFGSGTRLTVV.

The chain's CDR3 is CASSPRDRGQPQHF. DNA of the CDR3: TGTGCCAGCAGTCCCCGGGACAGGGGCCAGCCCCAGCATTTT. This chain connects TRBV27 to TRBJ1-5; TRBD1 aligns across 10 bases. Trimming took 5 bases from V and 7 from J; bases not matched to a gene: 5. The CDR3 has 14 amino acids. Germline V gives CDR1 MNHEY, CDR2 SMNVEV (reference sequence).

This chain uses TRBV28 with TRBJ2-5; 7 bases map to TRBD2. The V gene's germline CDR1 is MDHEN and CDR2 SYDVKM. The trim removed 6 bases at V and 2 bases at J, leaving 9 bases unmatched. CDR3 length equals 15 residues. DNA of the CDR3: TGTGCCAGCAGCCTGGCGGGGGTCCGGCAAGAGACCCAGTACTTC. Amino acid sequence: CASSLAGVRQETQYF.

Worth noting for this clone: A junction boundary mismatches the germline segment, possibly from a read error. The chain employs TRBV11-2 and TRBJ1-1; 8 nucleotides line up with TRBD1. CDR3 length: 13 amino acids. CDR1 and CDR2 from the germline V gene are SGHAT and FQNNGV. CDR3 residues: CASRLQGGTETFF. The DNA for the CDR3 is TGTGCCAGCAGGTTACAGGGGGGCACTGAAACTTTCTTT.

The V gene is TRBV19, the J gene TRBJ1-4; 7 bases line up with TRBD1. Losses at the gene ends were 4 bases for V and 3 bases for J; bases not matched to a gene: 8. Germline V gene sequence: CDR1 LNHDA, CDR2 SQIVND (reference sequence). CDR3 size: 16 residues. CDR3 bases: TGTGCCAGTAGTAAAGAGGGGGCGCGGGCTAATGAAAAACTGTTTTTT. Its translation: CASSKEGARANEKLFF.

The table lists this clone with a count of one. The chain links TRBV5-3 to TRBJ2-5, with 13 bases fitting TRBD2. TRBV5-3 has ORF status, its function being uncertain. Losses at the gene ends were 4 bases for V and 2 bases for J; bases not matched to a gene: 5. CDR3 length: 16 amino acids. The CDR3 nucleotides are TGTGCCAGAAGCATAACTAGCGGGGGGGCTCAAGAGACCCAGTACTTC. Protein sequence: CARSITSGGAQETQYF.